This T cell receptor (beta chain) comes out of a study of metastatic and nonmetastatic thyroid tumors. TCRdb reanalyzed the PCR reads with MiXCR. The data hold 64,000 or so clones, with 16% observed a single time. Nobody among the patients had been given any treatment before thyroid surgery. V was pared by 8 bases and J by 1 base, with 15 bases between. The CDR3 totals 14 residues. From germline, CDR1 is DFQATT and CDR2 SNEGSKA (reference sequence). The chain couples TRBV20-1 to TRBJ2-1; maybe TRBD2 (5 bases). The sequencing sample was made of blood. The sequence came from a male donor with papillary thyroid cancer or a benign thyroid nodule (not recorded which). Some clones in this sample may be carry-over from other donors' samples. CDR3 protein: CSFSSDYSYNEQFF. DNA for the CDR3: TGCAGTTTCTCGAGTGACTATTCCTACAATGAGCAGTTCTTC.